This T cell receptor beta chain is drawn from a study of blood T cell repertoires in COVID-19. The wider study: Nucleic acid was either cDNA or gDNA, and it came from T cells, B-cell-depleted T cells, or PBMCs.

Per the original methods: Amplification of reference gene primers provided the estimated nucleated cell counts. Clones were sequenced by immunoSEQ multiplex PCR, and TCRdb holds only the in-frame ones, with some missing. V, J and clone size derive from that table, while D and trimming were established from the DNA sequence. The sample includes about 71,000 clones, around 76% seen only once; the top ten take roughly an eighth. This CDR3 is 16 amino acids long. CDR1 and CDR2 (germline): LGHNA, YSLEER. Trimming took 0 bases from V and 3 from J; bases not matched to a gene: 5. Sample: peripheral blood. The chain is built from TRBV4-3 and TRBJ1-3; 7 nucleotides match TRBD1. This clonotype originated in a woman over 75 with acute or convalescent COVID-19. The CDR3 coding sequence is TGCGCCAGCAGCCAAGATTGGCAGGGGGTTGGAAACACCATATATTTT. This translates into CASSQDWQGVGNTIYF.